This TCR beta chain came from a study of blood T cell repertoires in COVID-19. Study-wide background: Collection of acute and convalescent COVID-19 samples took place in the United States, Italy and Spain.

In the study's own analysis: Reference gene primer amplification gave estimated nucleated cell counts. Assay used: immunoSEQ multiplex PCR; TCRdb lists only in-frame clones, some missing. V, J and clone size are taken as reported in that table, and D and trimming were inferred from the DNA itself. Of a few hundred thousand clones listed, about 90% are singletons. The germline V and J ends were trimmed by 5 bases and 2 bases, with 15 bases remaining between them. The CDR3 runs 16 residues. Per the germline V gene, CDR1 is SGHVS and CDR2 is FNYEAQ. The receptor was derived from a man between 18 and 29 years old with COVID-19, enrolled during active disease. The rearrangement uses TRBV7-6 and TRBJ2-2; D is unresolved. Sequencing was carried out using peripheral blood. The CDR3, as DNA: TGTGCCAGCAGCCCGGAAATGGCGACAAACACCGGGGAGCTGTTTTTT. Its translation: CASSPEMATNTGELFF.